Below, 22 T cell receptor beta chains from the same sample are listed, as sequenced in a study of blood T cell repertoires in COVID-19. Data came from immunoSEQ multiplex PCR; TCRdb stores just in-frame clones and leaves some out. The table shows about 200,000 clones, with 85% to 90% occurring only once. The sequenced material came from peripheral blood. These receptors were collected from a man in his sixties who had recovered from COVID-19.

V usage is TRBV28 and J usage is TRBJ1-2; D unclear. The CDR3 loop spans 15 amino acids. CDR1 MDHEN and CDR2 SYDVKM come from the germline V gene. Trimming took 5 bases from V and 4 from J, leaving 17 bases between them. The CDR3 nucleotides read TGTGCCAGCAGTCCCTCCGATTTACGGTTCTATGGCTACACCTTC. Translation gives CASSPSDLRFYGYTF.

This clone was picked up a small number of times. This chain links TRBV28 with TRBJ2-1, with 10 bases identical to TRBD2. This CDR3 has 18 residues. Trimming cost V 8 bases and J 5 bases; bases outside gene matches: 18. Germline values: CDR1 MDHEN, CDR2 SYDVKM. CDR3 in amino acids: CASPPYRKLAGTNNEQFF. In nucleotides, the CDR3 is TGTGCCAGCCCTCCTTACCGGAAACTAGCGGGGACAAACAATGAGCAGTTCTTC.

CDR3 DNA: TGCGCCAGCAGCTTGGTACTAGCCCCTCACACAGATACGCAGTATTTT. Residues: CASSLVLAPHTDTQYF. The chain joins TRBV5-1 to TRBJ2-3; the D gene is possibly TRBD2 (6 bases). Germline V lookup: CDR1 SGHRS, CDR2 YFSETQ. Deletions cut 0 bases from V and 2 bases from J, with 13 bases between. The CDR3 totals 16 residues. Together with reference TRBV5-1 and TRBJ2-3, the CDR3 gives the full variable domain: KAGVTQTPRYLIKTRGQQVTLSCSPISGHRSVSWYQQTPGQGLQFLFEYFSETQRNKGNFPGRFSGRQFSNSRSEMNVSTLELGDSALYLCASSLVLAPHTDTQYFGPGTRLTVL.

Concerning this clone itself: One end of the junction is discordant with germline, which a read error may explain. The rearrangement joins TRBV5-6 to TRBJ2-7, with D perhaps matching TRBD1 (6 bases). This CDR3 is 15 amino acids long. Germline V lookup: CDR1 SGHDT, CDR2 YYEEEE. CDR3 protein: CASSPTQGLGDEQYF. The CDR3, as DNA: TGTGCCAGCAGCCCAACCCAGGGGCTGGGGGACGAGCAATACTTC. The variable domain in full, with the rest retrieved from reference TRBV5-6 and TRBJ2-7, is DAGVTQSPTHLIKTRGQQVTLRCSPKSGHDTVSWYQQALGQGPQFIFQYYEEEERQRGNFPDRFSGHQFPNYSSELNVNALLLGDSALYLCASSPTQGLGDEQYFGPGTRLTVT.

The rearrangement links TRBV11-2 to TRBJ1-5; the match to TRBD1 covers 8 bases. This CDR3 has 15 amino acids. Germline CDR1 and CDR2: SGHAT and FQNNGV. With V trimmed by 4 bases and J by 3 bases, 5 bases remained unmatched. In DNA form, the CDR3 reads TGTGCCAGCAGCTCCGACAGGGGCCTCAATCAGCCCCAGCATTTT. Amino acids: CASSSDRGLNQPQHF.

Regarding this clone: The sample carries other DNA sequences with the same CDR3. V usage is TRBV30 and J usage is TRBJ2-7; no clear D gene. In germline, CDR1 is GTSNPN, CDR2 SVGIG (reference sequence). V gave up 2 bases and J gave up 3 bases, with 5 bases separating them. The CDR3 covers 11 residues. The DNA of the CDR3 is TGTGCCTGGAGTCCACTCTACGAGCAGTACTTC. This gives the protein CAWSPLYEQYF.

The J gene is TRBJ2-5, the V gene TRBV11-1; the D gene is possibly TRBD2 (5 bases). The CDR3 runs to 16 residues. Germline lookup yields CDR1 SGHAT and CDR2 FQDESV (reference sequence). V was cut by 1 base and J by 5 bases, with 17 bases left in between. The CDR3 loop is CASSLVGGVIGETQYF. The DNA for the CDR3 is TGTGCCAGCAGCTTAGTTGGAGGCGTAATAGGGGAGACCCAGTACTTC.

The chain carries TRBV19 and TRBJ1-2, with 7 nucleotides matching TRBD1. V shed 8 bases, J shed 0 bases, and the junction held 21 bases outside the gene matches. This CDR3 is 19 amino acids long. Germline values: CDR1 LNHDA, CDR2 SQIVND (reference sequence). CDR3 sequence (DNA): TGTGCCAGTGGGTTGAATCGGCGCCCCCCGGGACAGTCTAACTATGGCTACACCTTC. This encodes CASGLNRRPPGQSNYGYTF.

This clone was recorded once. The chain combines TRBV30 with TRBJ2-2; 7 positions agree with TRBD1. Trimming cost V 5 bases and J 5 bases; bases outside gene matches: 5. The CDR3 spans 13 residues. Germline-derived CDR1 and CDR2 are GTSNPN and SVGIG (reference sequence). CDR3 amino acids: CAWDRDQTGELFF. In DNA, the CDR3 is TGTGCCTGGGACAGGGATCAGACCGGGGAGCTGTTTTTT.

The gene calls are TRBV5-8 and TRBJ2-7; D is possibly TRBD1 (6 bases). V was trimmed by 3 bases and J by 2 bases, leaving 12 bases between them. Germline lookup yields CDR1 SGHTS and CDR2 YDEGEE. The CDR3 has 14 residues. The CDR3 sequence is CASSSRGLPYEQYF. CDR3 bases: TGTGCCAGCAGCTCCAGGGGTTTGCCCTACGAGCAGTACTTC.

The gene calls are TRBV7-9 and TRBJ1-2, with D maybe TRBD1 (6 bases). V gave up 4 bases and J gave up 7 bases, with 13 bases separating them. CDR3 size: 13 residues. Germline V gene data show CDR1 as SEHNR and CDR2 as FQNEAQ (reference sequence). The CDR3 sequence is CASSSDRKPGYTF. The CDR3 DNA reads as TGTGCCAGCAGCTCAGACAGGAAACCTGGCTACACCTTC.

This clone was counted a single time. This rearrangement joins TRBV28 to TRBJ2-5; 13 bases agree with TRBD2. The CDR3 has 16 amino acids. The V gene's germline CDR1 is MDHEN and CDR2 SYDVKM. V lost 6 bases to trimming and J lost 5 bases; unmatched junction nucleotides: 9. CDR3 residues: CASRNTGLAGQETQYF. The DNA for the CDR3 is TGTGCCAGCAGAAATACGGGACTAGCGGGACAGGAGACCCAGTACTTC.

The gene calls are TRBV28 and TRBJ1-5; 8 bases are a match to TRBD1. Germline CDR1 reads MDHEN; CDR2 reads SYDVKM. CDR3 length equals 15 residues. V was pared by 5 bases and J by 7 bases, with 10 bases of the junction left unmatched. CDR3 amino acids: CASSRPRGQGQPQHF. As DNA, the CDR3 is TGTGCCAGCAGTCGACCCAGGGGGCAAGGACAGCCCCAGCATTTT.

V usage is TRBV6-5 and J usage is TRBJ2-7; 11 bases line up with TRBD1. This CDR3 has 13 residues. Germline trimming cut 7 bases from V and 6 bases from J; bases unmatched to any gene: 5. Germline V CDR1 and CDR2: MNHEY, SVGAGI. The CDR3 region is CASMGTGGSEQYF. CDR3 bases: TGTGCCAGCATGGGGACAGGGGGGTCCGAGCAGTACTTC.

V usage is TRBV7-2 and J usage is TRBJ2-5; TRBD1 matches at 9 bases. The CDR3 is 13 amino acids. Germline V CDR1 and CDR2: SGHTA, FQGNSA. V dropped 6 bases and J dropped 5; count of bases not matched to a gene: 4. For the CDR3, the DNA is TGTGCCAGCAGTCACGGACAGGGGGAGACCCAGTACTTC. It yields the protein CASSHGQGETQYF.

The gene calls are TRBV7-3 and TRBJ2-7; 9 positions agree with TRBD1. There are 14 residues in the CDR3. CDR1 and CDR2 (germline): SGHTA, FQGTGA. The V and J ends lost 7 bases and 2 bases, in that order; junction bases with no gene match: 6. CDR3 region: CASTTGTGTYEQYF. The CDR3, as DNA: TGTGCCAGCACAACCGGGACAGGGACCTACGAGCAGTACTTC.

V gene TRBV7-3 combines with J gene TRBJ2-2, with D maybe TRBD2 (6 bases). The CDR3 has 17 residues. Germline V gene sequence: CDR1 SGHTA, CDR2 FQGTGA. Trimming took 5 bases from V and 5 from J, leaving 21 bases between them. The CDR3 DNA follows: TGTGCCAGCAGCGCTCCTAGGGGACTCCGAGGGACCGGGGAGCTGTTTTTT. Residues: CASSAPRGLRGTGELFF.

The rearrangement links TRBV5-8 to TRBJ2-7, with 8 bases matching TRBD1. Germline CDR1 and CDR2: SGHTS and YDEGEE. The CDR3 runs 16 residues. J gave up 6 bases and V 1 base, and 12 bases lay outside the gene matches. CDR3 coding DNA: TGTGCCAGCAGCTTGCACGGGACAGGCCTGGCGGGCGAGCAGTACTTC. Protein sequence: CASSLHGTGLAGEQYF. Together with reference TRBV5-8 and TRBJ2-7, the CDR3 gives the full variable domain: EAGVTQSPTHLIKTRGQQATLRCSPISGHTSVYWYQQALGLGLQFLLWYDEGEERNRGNFPPRFSGRQFPNYSSELNVNALELEDSALYLCASSLHGTGLAGEQYFGPGTRLTVT.

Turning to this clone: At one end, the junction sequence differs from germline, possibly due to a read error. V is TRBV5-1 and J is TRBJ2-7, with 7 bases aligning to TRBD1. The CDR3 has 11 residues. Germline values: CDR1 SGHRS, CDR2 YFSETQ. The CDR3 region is CASSLSGTAFF. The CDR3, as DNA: TGCGCCAGCAGCTTATCCGGGACAGCCTTCTTC.

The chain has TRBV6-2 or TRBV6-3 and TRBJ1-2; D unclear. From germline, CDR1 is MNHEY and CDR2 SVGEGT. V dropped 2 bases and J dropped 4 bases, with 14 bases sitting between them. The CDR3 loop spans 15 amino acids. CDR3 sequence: CASSYGGSKTYGYTF. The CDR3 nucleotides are TGTGCCAGCAGTTACGGAGGGTCGAAGACCTATGGCTACACCTTC.

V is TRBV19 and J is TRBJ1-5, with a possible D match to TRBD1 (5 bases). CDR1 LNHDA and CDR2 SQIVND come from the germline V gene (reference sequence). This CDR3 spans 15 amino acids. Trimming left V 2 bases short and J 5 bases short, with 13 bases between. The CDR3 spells CASSIQGFVDQPQHF. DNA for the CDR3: TGTGCCAGTAGTATACAGGGTTTCGTCGATCAGCCCCAGCATTTT.

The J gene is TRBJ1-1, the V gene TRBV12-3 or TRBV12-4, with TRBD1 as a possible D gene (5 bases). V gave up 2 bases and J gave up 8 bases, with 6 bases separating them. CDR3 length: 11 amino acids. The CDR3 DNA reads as TGTGCCAGCAGTTTAAGACAGGAAGCTTTCTTT. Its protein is CASSLRQEAFF.